The T cell receptor beta chain described here comes from a study of T cells in localized non-small cell lung cancer. General study points: Heterogeneity stays possible, as sequencing covered only one tumor region. Uninvolved adjacent lung had more T cell clonality than any other tissue, topping tumor. Out of the top 100 tumor clones, a median approximately 50 were seen in adjacent lung.

In germline, CDR1 is MDHEN, CDR2 SYDVKM. This CDR3 has 14 amino acids. Germline trimming cut 2 bases from V and 5 bases from J; bases unmatched to any gene: 5. TCRdb keeps only in-frame clones here, not all; method: immunoSEQ multiplex PCR. Of some 22,000 clones in the sample, over 75% were seen once. Of note for this clone: What it binds is unknown.

This material consisted of PBMCs, taken before any cancer treatment. The TCR comes from a man aged 40-75 years with stage II lung adenocarcinoma. The chain joins TRBV28 to TRBJ2-5; TRBD1 agrees at 7 bases. CDR3 residues: CASSLRGPRETQYF. In nucleotides, the CDR3 is TGTGCCAGCAGTTTAAGGGGGCCCAGGGAGACCCAGTACTTC.